This passage covers 23 T cell receptor beta chains from one sample sequenced in a study of blood T cell repertoires in COVID-19 (dated by TCRdb to the early 2020s). The protocol used for the library was the immunoSEQ multiplex PCR assay. TCRdb obtained this table from immuneACCESS and retained in-frame rearrangements with V and J assigned. These tables miss some clones; where compared with another copy, unresolved V genes account for less than half of the shortfall, and the remainder is unexplained. The sample table lists some 180,000 clones, roughly three quarters of them with a count of one. The top ten hold approximately 15% of the sample. The sample taken for sequencing was PBMCs or T cells enriched from blood (not recorded which). The receptors originated from a man aged 55 to 69 who had been exposed to COVID-19.

J is TRBJ2-1 and V is TRBV24-1; D might be TRBD2 (6 bases). This CDR3 has 15 amino acids. Germline V gene sequence: CDR1 KGHDR, CDR2 SFDVKD. Trimming stripped 5 bases from V and 3 bases from J, with 13 bases between. This chain's CDR3 is CATSALRESYNEQFF. In DNA form, the CDR3 reads TGTGCCACCAGTGCCCTACGGGAGAGCTACAATGAGCAGTTCTTC.

The J gene is TRBJ1-2, the V gene TRBV7-9; 8 bases fit TRBD1. V was pared by 3 bases and J by 5 bases, with 8 bases of the junction left unmatched. Looked up from germline, CDR1 is SEHNR and CDR2 is FQNEAQ (reference sequence). This CDR3 region has 15 residues. This chain's CDR3 is CASSFRGLDRYGYTF. For the CDR3, the DNA is TGTGCCAGCAGCTTCAGGGGGCTCGATCGTTATGGCTACACCTTC.

This clone is medium-sized (0.01 to 0.1%) within its sample. The chain uses TRBV13 and TRBJ2-7; tentative D call: TRBD2 (6 bases). Trimming cost V 2 bases and J 10 bases, with 15 bases left between them. Germline loops: CDR1 PRHDT, CDR2 FYEKMQ (reference sequence). This CDR3 is built from 13 residues. The CDR3 region has the DNA TGTGCCAGCAGCTTATCGGAAGGGACTGAACAGTACTTC. Its translation is CASSLSEGTEQYF.

The rearrangement links TRBV9 to TRBJ2-2, with 12 positions matching TRBD2. CDR1 and CDR2 (germline): SGDLS, YYNGEE. The CDR3 covers 16 residues. The J segment lost 4 bases and the V segment lost 0 bases, leaving 1 base of the junction unmatched. CDR3 sequence: CASSVALAGGTGELFF. The CDR3 coding sequence is TGTGCCAGCAGCGTAGCACTAGCGGGAGGCACCGGGGAGCTGTTTTTT.

This chain links TRBV7-9 with TRBJ2-7; TRBD2 matches 7 bases. J was trimmed by 4 bases and V by 5 bases; bases with no gene match: 11. The CDR3 runs to 15 residues. Germline V gives CDR1 SEHNR, CDR2 FQNEAQ (reference sequence). The CDR3 here is CASSPGTIASYEQYF. The CDR3 DNA follows: TGTGCCAGCAGCCCCGGGACTATTGCTTCGTACGAGCAGTACTTC.

The sample holds a few counts of this clone. The chain joins TRBV11-3 to TRBJ1-4; D perhaps matches TRBD1 (5 bases). The CDR3 spans 15 residues. Germline lookup yields CDR1 SGHNT and CDR2 YENEEA. The V end lost 1 base, the J end lost 3 bases, and 9 bases lay between the germline ends. The CDR3 is CASSLVAGPNEKLFF. The CDR3 nucleotides read TGTGCCAGCAGCTTAGTGGCAGGGCCTAATGAAAAACTGTTTTTT.

The chain uses TRBV6-4 and TRBJ2-3; 8 bases agree with TRBD2. V gave up 4 bases and J gave up 4 bases; unmatched junction bases: 7. CDR1 is MRHNA, CDR2 SNTAGT, per germline. The CDR3 totals 15 residues. CDR3 sequence (DNA): TGTGCCAGCAGTGGCAGCGGGAGCGGGTCAGATACGCAGTATTTT. Amino acids: CASSGSGSGSDTQYF.

This clone was recorded only once. This chain connects TRBV9 to TRBJ1-4; unclear D gene. V was pared by 0 bases and J by 1 base, with 7 bases between. CDR3 size: 15 residues. Germline CDR1 SGDLS, CDR2 YYNGEE. The CDR3 is CASSVDPGTNEKLFF. CDR3 bases: TGTGCCAGCAGCGTAGATCCGGGAACTAATGAAAAACTGTTTTTT. Looking up the rest from reference TRBV9 and TRBJ1-4 gives the full variable domain: DSGVTQTPKHLITATGQRVTLRCSPRSGDLSVYWYQQSLDQGLQFLIQYYNGEERAKGNILERFSAQQFPDLHSELNLSSLELGDSALYFCASSVDPGTNEKLFFGSGTQLSVL.

The chain links TRBV28 to TRBJ2-3; D is perhaps TRBD2 (6 bases). CDR3 length: 14 amino acids. V lost 4 bases and J lost 5, with 13 bases in between. The germline gives CDR1 MDHEN, CDR2 SYDVKM. The CDR3 region is CASSYGGNKDTQYF. In DNA, the CDR3 is TGTGCCAGCAGTTATGGGGGGAATAAAGATACGCAGTATTTT.

In its sample, this clone was seen once. The chain joins TRBV18 to TRBJ2-7; TRBD2 matches 12 bases. J gave up 0 bases and V 4 bases, and 4 bases lay outside the gene matches. The V gene's germline CDR1 is KGHSH and CDR2 LQKENI. The CDR3 has 16 residues. The CDR3 bases are TGTGCCAGCTCACTACTAGCGGGAGGAAACTCCTACGAGCAGTACTTC. Translating it yields CASSLLAGGNSYEQYF.

The rearrangement links TRBV18 to TRBJ1-1; D remains unclear. CDR3 length: 13 amino acids. The germline V gene encodes CDR1 KGHSH and CDR2 LQKENI. V gave up 4 bases and J gave up 0 bases, with 6 bases separating them. The CDR3 here is CASSLQMNTEAFF. CDR3 in DNA: TGTGCCAGCTCACTCCAGATGAACACTGAAGCTTTCTTT. The full variable domain, rest sourced from reference TRBV18 and TRBJ1-1, is NAGVMQNPRHLVRRRGQEARLRCSPMKGHSHVYWYRQLPEEGLKFMVYLQKENIIDESGMPKERFSAEFPKEGPSILRIQQVVRGDSAAYFCASSLQMNTEAFFGQGTRLTVV.

V is TRBV20-1 and J is TRBJ1-2, with 9 bases fitting TRBD1. This CDR3 comprises 15 residues. The germline V gene has CDR1 DFQATT and CDR2 SNEGSKA (reference sequence). V lost 6 bases to trimming and J lost 6 bases; unmatched junction nucleotides: 14. CDR3 amino acids: CSASPTNRGPNGYTF. The CDR3 DNA reads TGCAGTGCCAGTCCTACAAACAGGGGGCCTAATGGCTACACCTTC.

The J gene is TRBJ1-4, the V gene TRBV27; 7 bases are shared with TRBD1. This CDR3 comprises 14 residues. The V segment lost 6 bases and the J segment 3 bases; nucleotides outside the gene matches: 4. Germline V gene lookup returns CDR1 MNHEY and CDR2 SMNVEV (reference sequence). DNA for the CDR3: TGTGCCAGCAGCGGGACAGCGGCTAATGAAAAACTGTTTTTT. Its translation is CASSGTAANEKLFF.

This clone has only one observation. The chain links TRBV10-2 to TRBJ1-4; D remains ambiguous. The CDR3 has 14 amino acids. V lost 8 bases, J lost 0 bases, and 10 bases lay in between. Germline V gene data show CDR1 as WSHSY and CDR2 as SAAADI. The CDR3 here is CASGQRATNEKLFF. The CDR3 DNA sequence: TGCGCCAGCGGCCAGAGGGCAACTAATGAAAAACTGTTTTTT.

The chain recombines TRBV18 with TRBJ2-5; 9 bases match TRBD2. The trim removed 3 bases at V and 1 base at J, leaving 12 bases unmatched. Per germline, CDR1 KGHSH and CDR2 LQKENI. The CDR3 contains 18 residues. The CDR3 protein is CASSPGVAGALFQETQYF. In nucleotides, the CDR3 is TGTGCCAGCTCACCCGGGGTAGCGGGAGCCCTCTTCCAAGAGACCCAGTACTTC.

This chain connects TRBV3-1 (or the pseudogene TRBV3-2) to TRBJ2-1, with 10 nucleotides matching TRBD2. The junction had 9 bases not matched to a gene; V was cut back by 4 bases and J by 9 bases. CDR1 and CDR2 (germline): LGHDT, YNNKEL (reference sequence). The CDR3 loop spans 15 amino acids. This CDR3 is CASSLLAGAVGEQFF. Written as DNA, the CDR3 is TGTGCCAGCAGCCTCCTAGCGGGAGCTGTTGGTGAGCAGTTCTTC.

V and J are TRBV3-1 (or the pseudogene TRBV3-2) and TRBJ1-5; D perhaps matches TRBD1 (5 bases). The CDR3 has 15 residues. V dropped 0 bases and J dropped 11 bases, with 17 bases sitting between them. The germline V gene encodes CDR1 LGHDT and CDR2 YNNKEL (reference sequence). CDR3 sequence (DNA): TGTGCCAGCAGCCAAGAGGGTCAGGGTCAGATAGCCCAGCATTTT. Protein product: CASSQEGQGQIAQHF.

The genes are TRBV28 and TRBJ1-4, with D possibly matching TRBD1 (5 bases). Germline assignment: CDR1 MDHEN and CDR2 SYDVKM. Between the trimmed V and J ends, which lost 6 bases and 7 bases, there was a span of 9 bases. The CDR3 spans 12 residues. CDR3 nucleotide sequence: TGTGCCAGCAGGGGGGGGGTTGAAAAACTGTTTTTT. Protein: CASRGGVEKLFF.

The chain combines TRBV9 with TRBJ2-6; a weak D match, TRBD1 (6 bases). This CDR3 has 15 amino acids. CDR1 SGDLS and CDR2 YYNGEE come from the germline V gene. With 0 bases removed from V and 2 bases from J, the gap between germline ends came to 6 bases. Here the CDR3 DNA reads TGTGCCAGCAGCGTAGCAGGGGCTGGGGCCAACGTCCTGACTTTC. Protein product: CASSVAGAGANVLTF.

V usage is TRBV12-3 or TRBV12-4 and J usage is TRBJ1-2; D call uncertain. The CDR3 contains 11 residues. Trimming shortened V by 4 bases and J by 14 bases, and 14 bases separated the two germline ends. CDR3 sequence reads: CASSSPGIATF. The CDR3 DNA is TGTGCCAGCAGTTCCCCCGGGATTGCTACCTTC.

The chain has TRBV5-4 and TRBJ1-2; D call uncertain. Trimming removed 0 bases at V and 0 bases at J, with 6 bases between. Germline values: CDR1 SGHNT, CDR2 YYREEE (reference sequence). CDR3 size: 14 residues. This chain's CDR3 is CASSLGAANYGYTF. The CDR3 nucleotides are TGTGCCAGCAGCTTGGGCGCCGCTAACTATGGCTACACCTTC.

This sequence joins TRBV7-2 and TRBJ2-7; possibly TRBD2 for D (6 bases). CDR1 and CDR2 (germline): SGHTA, FQGNSA. The CDR3 covers 16 residues. V lost 0 bases to trimming and J lost 4 bases, with 16 bases between them. CDR3 nucleotide sequence: TGTGCCAGCAGCTTAGCGGGGGGAAGGGTTTGGTACGAGCAGTACTTC. Residues: CASSLAGGRVWYEQYF.

The genes are TRBV7-7 and TRBJ2-1, with 9 bases aligning to TRBD2. Germline V gene lookup returns CDR1 SSHAT and CDR2 FNYEAQ (reference sequence). With 5 bases clipped from V and 4 bases from J, the junction kept 12 bases outside the gene matches. The CDR3 is made up of 17 amino acids. CDR3 DNA: TGTGCCAGCAGCCCGGGGCCGGGTAGCGGGAGATACAATGAGCAGTTCTTC. It yields the protein CASSPGPGSGRYNEQFF.